These T cell receptor beta chains were read from a single sample in a study of T cell repertoires in cytomegalovirus infection. One entry per CDR3 protein results from TCRdb running MiXCR on the reads. This table holds roughly 320,000 distinct CDR3 sequences, about 9.1% found once. Material for sequencing was PBMCs. These receptors originate from a human donor in good health (CMV status not recorded). Some clones in this sample may be carry-over from other donors' samples. Both conserved end residues are trimmed from each CDR3.

J	V	CDR3
TRBJ1-2	TRBV28	ASSTTSNYGYT
TRBJ1-5	TRBV2	ASSEAGTNLEPQH
TRBJ2-7	TRBV7-6	ASSAYGQGAYEQY
TRBJ1-2	TRBV10-3	AISEGGGGGYGYT
TRBJ2-4	TRBV7-2	ASSPHGDKNIQY
TRBJ1-1	TRBV18	ASSPPAGNTEAF
TRBJ1-1	TRBV6-6	ASSYPEVTEAF
TRBJ1-1	TRBV28	ASSWLNEAF
TRBJ1-5	TRBV5-5	ASSLRFGSNQPQH
TRBJ2-1	TRBV6-2/TRBV6-3	ASRRDSSYNEQF
TRBJ2-1	TRBV12-3/TRBV12-4	ASRRQGAREQF
TRBJ2-5	TRBV5-1	ASSQSGTSVPETQY